This entry concerns a single TCR beta chain. Its specificity is not known. This record comes from a study of T cell responses to AZD1222 COVID-19 vaccine. Turning to the study itself: Researchers grouped second doses given at about 4 or about 12 weeks into one pool.

Only in-frame clones appear in the TCRdb table, and some are missing; sequencing was by immunoSEQ multiplex PCR. Of under 150,000 clones listed, less than 95% are singletons. Study outcomes and limitations: Dominant at 160-218 and 743-854, vaccine-associated CD4 TCRs also spanned spike.

The CDR3 is made up of 14 amino acids. The V and J ends lost 4 bases and 5 bases, in that order; junction bases with no gene match: 4. The germline CDR1 and CDR2 sequences are LGHDT and YNNKEL (reference sequence). The sample in question was peripheral blood, obtained on day 0 of AZD1222 vaccination. The V and J genes are TRBV3-1 (or the pseudogene TRBV3-2) and TRBJ2-2, with TRBD1 identical over 7 bases. This sequence originates from an adult in good health. CDR3 DNA sequence: TGTGCCAGCAGCCCGGGACAGACAACCGGGGAGCTGTTTTTT. Its translation: CASSPGQTTGELFF.